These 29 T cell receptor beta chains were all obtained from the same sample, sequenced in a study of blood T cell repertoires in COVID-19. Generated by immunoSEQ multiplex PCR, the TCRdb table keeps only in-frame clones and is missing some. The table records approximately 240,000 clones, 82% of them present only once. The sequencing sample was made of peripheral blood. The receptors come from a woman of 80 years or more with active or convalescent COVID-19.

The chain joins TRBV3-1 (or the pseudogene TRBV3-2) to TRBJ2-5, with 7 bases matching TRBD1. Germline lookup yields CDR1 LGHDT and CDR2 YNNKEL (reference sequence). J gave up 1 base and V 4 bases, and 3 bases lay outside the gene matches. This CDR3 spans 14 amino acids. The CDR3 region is CASSLRQGQETQYF. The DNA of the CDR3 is TGTGCCAGCAGCCTAAGACAGGGCCAAGAGACCCAGTACTTC.

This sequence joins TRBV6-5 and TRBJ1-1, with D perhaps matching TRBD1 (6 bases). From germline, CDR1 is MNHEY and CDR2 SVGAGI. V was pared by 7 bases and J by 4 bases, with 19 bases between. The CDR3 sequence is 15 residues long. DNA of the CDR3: TGTGCCAGCACTAAAGGGAAGCAAGGGGGCACTGAAGCTTTCTTT. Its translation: CASTKGKQGGTEAFF.

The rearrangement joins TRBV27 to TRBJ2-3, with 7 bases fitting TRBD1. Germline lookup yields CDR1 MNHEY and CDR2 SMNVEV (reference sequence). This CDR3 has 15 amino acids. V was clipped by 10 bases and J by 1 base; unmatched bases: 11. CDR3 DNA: TGTGCCACCGCGACAGGGAGAAGAGGCACAGATACGCAGTATTTT. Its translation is CATATGRRGTDTQYF.

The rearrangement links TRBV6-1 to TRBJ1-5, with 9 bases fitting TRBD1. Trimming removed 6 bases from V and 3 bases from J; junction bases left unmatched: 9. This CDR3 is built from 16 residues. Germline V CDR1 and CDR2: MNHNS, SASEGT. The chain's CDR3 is CASSERGTGINQPQHF. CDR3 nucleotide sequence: TGTGCCAGCAGCGAACGTGGGACAGGGATCAATCAGCCCCAGCATTTT.

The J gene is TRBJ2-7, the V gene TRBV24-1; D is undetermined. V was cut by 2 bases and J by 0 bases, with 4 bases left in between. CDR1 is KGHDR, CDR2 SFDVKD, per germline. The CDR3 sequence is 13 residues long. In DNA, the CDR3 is TGTGCCACCAGTGATTCCCACTCCTACGAGCAGTACTTC. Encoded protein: CATSDSHSYEQYF.

CDR3 sequence reads: CASSVDSAGTDTQYF. CDR3 in DNA: TGCGCCAGCAGCGTAGACAGTGCTGGCACAGATACGCAGTATTTT. The chain is built from TRBV5-1 and TRBJ2-3, with D possibly TRBD1 on 5 matching bases. Trimming took 4 bases from V and 1 from J, leaving 13 bases between them. In germline, CDR1 is SGHRS, CDR2 YFSETQ. The CDR3 runs 15 residues.

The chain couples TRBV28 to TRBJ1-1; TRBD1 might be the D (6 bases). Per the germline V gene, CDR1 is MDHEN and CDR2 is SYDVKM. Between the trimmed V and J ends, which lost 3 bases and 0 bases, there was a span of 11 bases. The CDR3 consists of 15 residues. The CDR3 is CASSFTQGMNTEAFF. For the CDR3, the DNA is TGTGCCAGCAGTTTTACCCAGGGGATGAACACTGAAGCTTTCTTT.

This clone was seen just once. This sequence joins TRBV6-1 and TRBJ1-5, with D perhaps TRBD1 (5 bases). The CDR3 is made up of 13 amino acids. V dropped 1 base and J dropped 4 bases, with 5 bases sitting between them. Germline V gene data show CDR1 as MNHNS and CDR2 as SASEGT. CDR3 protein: CASSEGQNQPQHF. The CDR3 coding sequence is TGTGCCAGCAGTGAAGGACAGAATCAGCCCCAGCATTTT.

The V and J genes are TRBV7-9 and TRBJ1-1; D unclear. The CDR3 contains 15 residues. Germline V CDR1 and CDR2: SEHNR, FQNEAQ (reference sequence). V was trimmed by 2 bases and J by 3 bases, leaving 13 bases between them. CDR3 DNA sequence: TGTGCCAGCAGCTTATGGGCGGGTATGGACACTGAAGCTTTCTTT. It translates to CASSLWAGMDTEAFF.

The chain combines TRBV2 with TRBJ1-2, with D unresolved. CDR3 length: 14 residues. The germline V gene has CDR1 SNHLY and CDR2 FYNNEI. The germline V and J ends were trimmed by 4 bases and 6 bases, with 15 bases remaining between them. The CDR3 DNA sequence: TGTGCCAGCAGTGCCTCCGGGGATACACATGGCTACACCTTC. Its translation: CASSASGDTHGYTF.

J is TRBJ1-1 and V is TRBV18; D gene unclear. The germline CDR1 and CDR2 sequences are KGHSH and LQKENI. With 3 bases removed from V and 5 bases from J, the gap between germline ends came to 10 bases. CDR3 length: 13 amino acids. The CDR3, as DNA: TGTGCCAGCTCACCGGATTGGAGTACTGAAGCTTTCTTT. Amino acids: CASSPDWSTEAFF.

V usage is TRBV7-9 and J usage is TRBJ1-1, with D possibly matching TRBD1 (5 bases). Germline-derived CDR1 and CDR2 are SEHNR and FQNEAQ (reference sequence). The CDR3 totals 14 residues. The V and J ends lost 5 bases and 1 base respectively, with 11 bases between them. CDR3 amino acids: CASSPGRGNTEAFF. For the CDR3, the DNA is TGTGCCAGCAGCCCAGGGAGGGGGAACACTGAAGCTTTCTTT.

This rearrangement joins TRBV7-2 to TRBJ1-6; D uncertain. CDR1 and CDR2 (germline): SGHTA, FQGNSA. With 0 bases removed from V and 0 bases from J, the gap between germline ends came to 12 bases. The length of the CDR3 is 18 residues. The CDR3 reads CASSLAVQSSSYNSPLHF. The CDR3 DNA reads TGTGCCAGCAGCTTAGCTGTTCAGTCCAGCTCCTATAATTCACCCCTCCACTTT. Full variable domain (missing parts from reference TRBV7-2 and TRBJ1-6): GAGVSQSPSNKVTEKGKDVELRCDPISGHTALYWYRQSLGQGLEFLIYFQGNSAPDKSGLPSDRFSAERTGGSVSTLTIQRTQQEDSAVYLCASSLAVQSSSYNSPLHFGNGTRLTVT.

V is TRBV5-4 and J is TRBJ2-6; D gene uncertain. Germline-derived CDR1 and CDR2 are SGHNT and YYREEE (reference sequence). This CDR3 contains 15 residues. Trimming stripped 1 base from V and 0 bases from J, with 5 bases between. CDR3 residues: CASSLRYSGANVLTF. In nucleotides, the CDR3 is TGTGCCAGCAGCTTGCGGTACTCTGGGGCCAACGTCCTGACTTTC. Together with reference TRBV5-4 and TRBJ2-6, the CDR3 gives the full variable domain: ETGVTQSPTHLIKTRGQQVTLRCSSQSGHNTVSWYQQALGQGPQFIFQYYREEENGRGNFPPRFSGLQFPNYSSELNVNALELDDSALYLCASSLRYSGANVLTFGAGSRLTVL.

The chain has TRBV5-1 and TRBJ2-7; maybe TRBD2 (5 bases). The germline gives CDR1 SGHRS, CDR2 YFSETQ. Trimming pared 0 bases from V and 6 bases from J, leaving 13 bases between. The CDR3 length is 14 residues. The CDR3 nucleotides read TGCGCCAGCAGCTTGGCCGGGTTTGAGGGCGAGCAGTACTTC. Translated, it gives CASSLAGFEGEQYF.

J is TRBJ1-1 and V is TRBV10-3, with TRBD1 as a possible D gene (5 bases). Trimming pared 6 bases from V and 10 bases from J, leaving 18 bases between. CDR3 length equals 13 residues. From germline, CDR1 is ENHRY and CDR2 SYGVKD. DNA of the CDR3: TGTGCCATCAGCGGATTGGGGGGTACAGGAGCTTTCTTT. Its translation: CAISGLGGTGAFF.

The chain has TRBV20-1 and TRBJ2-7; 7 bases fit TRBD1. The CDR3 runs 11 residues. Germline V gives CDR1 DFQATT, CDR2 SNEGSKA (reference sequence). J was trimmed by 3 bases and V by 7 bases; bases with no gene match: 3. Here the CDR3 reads CSVGTVYEQYF. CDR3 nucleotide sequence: TGCAGTGTTGGGACAGTCTACGAGCAGTACTTC.

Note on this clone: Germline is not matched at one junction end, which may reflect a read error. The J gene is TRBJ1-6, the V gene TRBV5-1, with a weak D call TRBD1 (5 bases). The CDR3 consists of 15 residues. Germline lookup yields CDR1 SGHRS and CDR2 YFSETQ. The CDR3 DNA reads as TGCGCCAGCAGCCTCCAGGGCTCCTTTAATTCACCCCTCCACTTT. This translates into CASSLQGSFNSPLHF.

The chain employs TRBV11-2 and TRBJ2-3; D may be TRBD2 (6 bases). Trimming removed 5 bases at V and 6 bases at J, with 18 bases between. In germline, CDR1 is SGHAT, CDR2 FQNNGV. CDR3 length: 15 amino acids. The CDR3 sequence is CASSIAPTSRDTQYF. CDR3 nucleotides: TGTGCCAGCAGCATTGCCCCTACTAGCCGTGATACGCAGTATTTT.

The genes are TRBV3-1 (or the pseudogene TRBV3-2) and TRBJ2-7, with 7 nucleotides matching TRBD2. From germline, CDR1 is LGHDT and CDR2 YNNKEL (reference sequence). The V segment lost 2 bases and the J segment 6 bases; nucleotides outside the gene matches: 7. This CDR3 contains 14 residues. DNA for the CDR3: TGTGCCAGCAGCCAACGCTTAGCGGGTGGCGAGCAGTACTTC. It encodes CASSQRLAGGEQYF.

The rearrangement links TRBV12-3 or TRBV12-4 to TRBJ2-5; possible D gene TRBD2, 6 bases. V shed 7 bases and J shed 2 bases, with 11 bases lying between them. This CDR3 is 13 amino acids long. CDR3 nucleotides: TGTGCCAGCACTACGGGACTGCAAGAGACCCAGTACTTC. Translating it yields CASTTGLQETQYF.

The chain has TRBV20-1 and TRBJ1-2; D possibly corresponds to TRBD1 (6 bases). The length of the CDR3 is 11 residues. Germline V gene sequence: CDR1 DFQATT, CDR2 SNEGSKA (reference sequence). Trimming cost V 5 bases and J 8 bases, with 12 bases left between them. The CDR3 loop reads CSASGEGGYTF. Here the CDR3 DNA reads TGCAGTGCTTCAGGGGAGGGAGGCTACACCTTC.

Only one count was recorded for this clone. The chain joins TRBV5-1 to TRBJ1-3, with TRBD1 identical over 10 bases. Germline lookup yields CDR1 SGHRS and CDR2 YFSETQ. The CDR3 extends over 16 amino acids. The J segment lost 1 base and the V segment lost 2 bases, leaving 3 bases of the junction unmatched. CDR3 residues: CASSFGTGESGNTIYF. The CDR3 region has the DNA TGCGCCAGCAGCTTCGGGACAGGGGAGTCTGGAAACACCATATATTTT.

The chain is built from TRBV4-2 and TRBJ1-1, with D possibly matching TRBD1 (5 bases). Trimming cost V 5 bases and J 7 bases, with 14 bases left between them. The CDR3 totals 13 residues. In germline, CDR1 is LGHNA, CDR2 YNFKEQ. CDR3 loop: CASSTLGEGEAFF. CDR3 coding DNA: TGTGCCAGCAGCACCCTAGGGGAGGGTGAAGCTTTCTTT.

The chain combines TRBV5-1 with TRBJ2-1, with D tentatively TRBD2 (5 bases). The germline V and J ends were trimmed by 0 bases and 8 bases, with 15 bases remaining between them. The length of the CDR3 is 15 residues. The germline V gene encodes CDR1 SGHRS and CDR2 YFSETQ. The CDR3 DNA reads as TGCGCCAGCAGCTTGGCAGCTAGCATCTGGGATGAGCAGTTCTTC. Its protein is CASSLAASIWDEQFF.

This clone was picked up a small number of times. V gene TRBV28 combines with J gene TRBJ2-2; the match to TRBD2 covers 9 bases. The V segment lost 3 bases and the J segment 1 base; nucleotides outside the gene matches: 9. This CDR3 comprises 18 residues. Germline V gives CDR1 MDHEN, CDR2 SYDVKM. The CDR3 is CASSFGREGSQNTGELFF. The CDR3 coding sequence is TGTGCCAGCAGTTTTGGGCGGGAGGGGTCCCAGAACACCGGGGAGCTGTTTTTT.

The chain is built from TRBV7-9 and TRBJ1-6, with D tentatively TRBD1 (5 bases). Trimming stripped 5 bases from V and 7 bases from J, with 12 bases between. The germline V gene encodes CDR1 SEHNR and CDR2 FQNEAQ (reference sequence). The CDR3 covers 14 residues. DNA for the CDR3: TGTGCCAGCAGCCTTCAGGGTTGGAATTCACCCCTCCACTTT. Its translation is CASSLQGWNSPLHF.

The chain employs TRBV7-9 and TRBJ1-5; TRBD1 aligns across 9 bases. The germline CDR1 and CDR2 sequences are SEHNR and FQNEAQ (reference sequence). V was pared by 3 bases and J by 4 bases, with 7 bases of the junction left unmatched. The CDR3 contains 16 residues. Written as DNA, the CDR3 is TGTGCCAGCAGCTTCCACGCTGGACAGGGGAATCAGCCCCAGCATTTT. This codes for CASSFHAGQGNQPQHF.

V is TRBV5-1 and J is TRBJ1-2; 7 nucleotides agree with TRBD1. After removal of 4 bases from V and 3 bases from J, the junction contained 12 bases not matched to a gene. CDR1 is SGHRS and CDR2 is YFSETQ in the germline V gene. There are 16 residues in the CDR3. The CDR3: CASSAWGSGTDYGYTF. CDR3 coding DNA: TGCGCCAGCAGCGCTTGGGGGAGTGGGACAGACTATGGCTACACCTTC.